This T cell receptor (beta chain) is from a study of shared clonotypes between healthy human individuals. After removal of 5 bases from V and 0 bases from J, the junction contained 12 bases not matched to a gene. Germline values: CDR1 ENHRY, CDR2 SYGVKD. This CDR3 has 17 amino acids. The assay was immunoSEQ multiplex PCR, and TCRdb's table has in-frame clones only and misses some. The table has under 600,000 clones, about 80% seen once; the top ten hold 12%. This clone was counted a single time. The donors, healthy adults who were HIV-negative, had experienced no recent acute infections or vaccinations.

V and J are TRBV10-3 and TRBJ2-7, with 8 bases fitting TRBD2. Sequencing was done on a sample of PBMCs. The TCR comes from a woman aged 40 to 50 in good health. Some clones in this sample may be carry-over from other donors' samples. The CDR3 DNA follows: TGTGCCATCAGTTTTCCACCTAGCGGGCGGAGCTCCTACGAGCAGTACTTC. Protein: CAISFPPSGRSSYEQYF.